This is a list of T cell receptor beta chains from one sample in a study of spatial heterogeneity in lung cancer. MiXCR, applied by TCRdb to the 5' RACE reads, yields one record per CDR3 protein. The sample lists about 12,000 distinct CDR3 sequences; around 6.1% were seen once. Source: lung tumor tissue, taken at surgery. Receptors originate from a female donor with early-stage non-small cell lung cancer. Each CDR3 is given without its conserved first and last residue. The order of the fields is D gene, V gene, clone size, J gene, CDR3 protein. D genes are given only for firm matches. Some rows have no size entry. The others give once, few or many, or a class for an expanded clone.

D: -
V: TRBV28
size: many
J: TRBJ1-6
CDR3: ASSFSIGYSPLH

D: -
V: TRBV5-4
size: -
J: TRBJ1-5
CDR3: ASSLDPGEQPQH

D: TRBD1
V: TRBV7-2
size: few
J: TRBJ2-5
CDR3: ASSLGTVQETQY

D: TRBD1
V: TRBV6-5
size: many
J: TRBJ1-2
CDR3: ASSSQTGGDGYT

D: -
V: TRBV5-6
size: many
J: TRBJ2-7
CDR3: ASSLVSGTPLGY

D: TRBD1
V: TRBV7-2
size: medium-sized
J: TRBJ1-6
CDR3: ASSLGGTGDSPLH

D: -
V: TRBV5-1
size: -
J: TRBJ2-1
CDR3: ASSRIGGGYNEQF

D: -
V: TRBV12-3/TRBV12-4
size: medium-sized
J: TRBJ1-2
CDR3: ASMRAQGYT

D: -
V: TRBV7-2
size: many
J: TRBJ1-5
CDR3: ASSSERGAYSNQPQH

D: -
V: TRBV19
size: medium-sized
J: TRBJ2-3
CDR3: ASSLDTRSTDTQY

D: -
V: TRBV25-1
size: many
J: TRBJ2-2
CDR3: AGDAGTGELF

D: TRBD1
V: TRBV28
size: many
J: TRBJ1-5
CDR3: ASSPQGGGNNQPQH

D: -
V: TRBV20-1
size: many
J: TRBJ2-2
CDR3: SASKKATGELF

D: -
V: TRBV3-1
size: many
J: TRBJ2-7
CDR3: ASSQGYYEQY